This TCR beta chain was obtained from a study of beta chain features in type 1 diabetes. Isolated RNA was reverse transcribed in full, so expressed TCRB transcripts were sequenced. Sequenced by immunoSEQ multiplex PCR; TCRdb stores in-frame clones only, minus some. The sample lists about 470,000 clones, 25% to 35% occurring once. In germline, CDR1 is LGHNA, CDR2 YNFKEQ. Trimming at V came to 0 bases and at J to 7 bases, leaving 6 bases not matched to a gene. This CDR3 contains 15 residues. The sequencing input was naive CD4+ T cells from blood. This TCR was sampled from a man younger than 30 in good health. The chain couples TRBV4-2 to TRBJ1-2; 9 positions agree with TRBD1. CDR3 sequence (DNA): TGTGCCAGCAGCCAAGAAGGGACAGGGTGGAGTGGCTACACCTTC. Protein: CASSQEGTGWSGYTF.